The source of this T cell receptor (beta chain) is a study of response to subunit inactivated influenza vaccine. The V and J ends lost 6 bases and 5 bases, in that order; junction bases with no gene match: 7. The CDR3 runs to 13 residues. From germline, CDR1 is SQVTM and CDR2 ANQGSEA. In the case of this clonotype: Its antigen is not known.

The study's findings and limits: Seasonal influenza vaccination, on each occasion, was suggested by the authors to recruit few new T cells.

A single record per CDR3 protein comes from TCRdb applying MiXCR to the RT-PCR reads. The data hold 280,000 or so distinct CDR3 sequences, with 20% to 25% observed a single time. The input for sequencing was PBMCs from blood, taken about 19 months after vaccination. The source is a man between 50 and 69 years old who received an inactivated influenza vaccine. The chain uses TRBV29-1 and TRBJ1-1; TRBD1 agrees at 9 bases. In nucleotides, the CDR3 is TGCAGCGTGAGGACAGGGGCGGGAACTGAAGCTTTCTTT. Protein sequence: CSVRTGAGTEAFF.